This entry lists 30 T cell receptor beta chains sequenced from one sample in a study of T cell changes during pregnancy in multiple sclerosis. The repertoire was sequenced with immunoSEQ multiplex PCR; TCRdb's copy has only in-frame clones and lacks some. The data hold roughly 100,000 clones, with under 95% observed a single time. The material was peripheral blood, obtained before pregnancy. All receptors derive from a female donor with multiple sclerosis, enrolled in a pregnancy study.

This chain links TRBV19 with TRBJ2-1, with 10 bases that match TRBD2. From germline, CDR1 is LNHDA and CDR2 SQIVND (reference sequence). With 6 bases clipped from V and 2 bases from J, the junction kept 7 bases outside the gene matches. This CDR3 is built from 16 residues. CDR3 coding DNA: TGTGCCAGTAGAGCCGGGACTAGCGAGGCCTACAATGAGCAGTTCTTC. Its translation: CASRAGTSEAYNEQFF.

This chain connects TRBV13 to TRBJ2-3; 8 bases line up with TRBD2. This CDR3 is built from 15 residues. CDR1 and CDR2 from the germline V gene are PRHDT and FYEKMQ (reference sequence). V dropped 2 bases and J dropped 1; count of bases not matched to a gene: 2. This chain's CDR3 is CASSLRRGGTDTQYF. The CDR3 DNA is TGTGCCAGCAGCTTACGGCGGGGGGGCACAGATACGCAGTATTTT.

This chain links TRBV28 with TRBJ1-1; 8 bases line up with TRBD1. The length of the CDR3 is 13 residues. CDR1 and CDR2 (germline): MDHEN, SYDVKM. V was clipped by 4 bases and J by 4 bases; unmatched bases: 2. The CDR3 sequence: CASSYTGGTEAFF. For the CDR3, the DNA is TGTGCCAGCAGTTACACAGGGGGCACTGAAGCTTTCTTT.

This clone was counted at least ten times. The rearrangement uses TRBV7-9 and TRBJ1-5, with TRBD1 identical over 9 bases. This CDR3 has 15 residues. Germline-derived CDR1 and CDR2 are SEHNR and FQNEAQ (reference sequence). V lost 1 base to trimming and J lost 10 bases; unmatched junction nucleotides: 8. CDR3 bases: TGTGCCAGCAGCTTAGGGACAGGGGACGTCGAACCCCAGCATTTT. Protein sequence: CASSLGTGDVEPQHF.

In DNA, the CDR3 is TGTGCCAGCAGCTTAGGCCCCTCGGGACAGGGAATGTACGAGCAGTACTTC. Its translation: CASSLGPSGQGMYEQYF. The V and J genes are TRBV7-2 and TRBJ2-7; TRBD1 agrees at 9 bases. The CDR3 totals 17 residues. In germline, CDR1 is SGHTA, CDR2 FQGNSA. V was clipped by 1 base and J by 4 bases; unmatched bases: 11.

The V gene is TRBV19, the J gene TRBJ1-1; D call uncertain. Trimming shortened V by 5 bases and J by 5 bases, and 12 bases separated the two germline ends. This CDR3 has 13 amino acids. Germline CDR1 is LNHDA and CDR2 is SQIVND (reference sequence). The CDR3 DNA sequence: TGTGCCAGTAGTCCCCACCAGGTTACTGAAGCTTTCTTT. Protein: CASSPHQVTEAFF.

The chain employs TRBV19 and TRBJ2-2; weak D call: TRBD1 (6 bases). The CDR3 spans 16 residues. Trimming cost V 3 bases and J 0 bases, with 11 bases left between them. The germline V gene encodes CDR1 LNHDA and CDR2 SQIVND (reference sequence). CDR3 sequence (DNA): TGTGCCAGTAGTATGACACAGGGCGCGAACACCGGGGAGCTGTTTTTT. This gives the protein CASSMTQGANTGELFF. The full variable domain, in which reference TRBV19 and TRBJ2-2 provide the parts outside the CDR3, is DGGITQSPKYLFRKEGQNVTLSCEQNLNHDAMYWYRQDPGQGLRLIYYSQIVNDFQKGDIAEGYSVSREKKESFPLTVTSAQKNPTAFYLCASSMTQGANTGELFFGEGSRLTVL.

CDR3 amino acids: CASSLGSWGDNVEPLHF. CDR3 sequence (DNA): TGTGCCAGCAGCTTAGGATCTTGGGGCGACAATGTTGAACCCCTCCACTTT. The chain joins TRBV11-2 to TRBJ1-6; tentatively, D is TRBD1 (5 bases). The CDR3 contains 17 residues. V was cut by 1 base and J by 12 bases, with 22 bases left in between. Germline V CDR1 and CDR2: SGHAT, FQNNGV.

The V and J genes are TRBV28 and TRBJ2-1; 10 positions match TRBD2. The CDR3 has 16 amino acids. V dropped 8 bases and J dropped 2; count of bases not matched to a gene: 9. CDR1 MDHEN and CDR2 SYDVKM come from the germline V gene. CDR3 sequence (DNA): TGTGCCAGCCGACCAGGACTAGCGGCCGCCTACAATGAGCAGTTCTTC. This codes for CASRPGLAAAYNEQFF. The variable domain in full, with the rest retrieved from reference TRBV28 and TRBJ2-1, is DVKVTQSSRYLVKRTGEKVFLECVQDMDHENMFWYRQDPGLGLRLIYFSYDVKMKEKGDIPEGYSVSREKKERFSLILESASTNQTSMYLCASRPGLAAAYNEQFFGPGTRLTVL.

The rearrangement joins TRBV7-2 to TRBJ2-5, with TRBD2 matching 8 bases. CDR1 and CDR2 (germline): SGHTA, FQGNSA. CDR3 length: 14 amino acids. The trim removed 3 bases at V and 5 bases at J, leaving 5 bases unmatched. The CDR3 bases are TGTGCCAGCAGCTTTAGCGGGAATGCGGAGACCCAGTACTTC. It translates to CASSFSGNAETQYF.

This clone appeared a single time. The V and J genes are TRBV7-2 and TRBJ1-6, with 8 bases aligning to TRBD1. The germline V gene has CDR1 SGHTA and CDR2 FQGNSA. This CDR3 is 19 amino acids long. V lost 2 bases to trimming and J lost 13 bases; unmatched junction nucleotides: 22. CDR3 nucleotide sequence: TGTGCCAGCAGCTTAAGGGCAGGGGGCGCCTCCGGAAATTTGGGGCCCCTCCACTTT. This encodes CASSLRAGGASGNLGPLHF.

The CDR3 here is CASSQGTSGSYEQFF. CDR3 nucleotide sequence: TGTGCCAGCAGCCAGGGGACTAGCGGGAGCTATGAGCAGTTCTTC. V usage is TRBV11-3 and J usage is TRBJ2-1; 14 nucleotides match TRBD2. Per the germline V gene, CDR1 is SGHNT and CDR2 is YENEEA. J lost 8 bases, V lost 5 bases, and 5 bases had no gene match. The CDR3 has 15 amino acids.

J is TRBJ2-3 and V is TRBV10-3; 8 nucleotides line up with TRBD2. The CDR3 has 13 amino acids. V dropped 4 bases and J dropped 4; count of bases not matched to a gene: 1. The germline V gene encodes CDR1 ENHRY and CDR2 SYGVKD. The chain's CDR3 is CAISGTSSDTQYF. The CDR3 nucleotides read TGTGCCATCAGTGGGACTAGCTCAGATACGCAGTATTTT.

This rearrangement joins TRBV5-1 to TRBJ2-2, with 13 bases aligning to TRBD2. Germline values: CDR1 SGHRS, CDR2 YFSETQ. The CDR3 extends over 15 amino acids. The J segment lost 6 bases and the V segment lost 4 bases, leaving 3 bases of the junction unmatched. The CDR3 DNA reads as TGCGCCAGCAGCGTGGGACTAGCGGGACCCGGGGAGCTGTTTTTT. Its protein is CASSVGLAGPGELFF.

V gene TRBV25-1 combines with J gene TRBJ2-7, with D possibly matching TRBD2 (5 bases). The CDR3 has 11 residues. Trimming shortened V by 2 bases and J by 6 bases, and 5 bases separated the two germline ends. Germline V gives CDR1 MGHDK, CDR2 SYGVNS. Here the CDR3 reads CASSERGEQYF. CDR3 sequence (DNA): TGTGCCAGCAGTGAACGGGGCGAGCAGTACTTC.

The chain has TRBV5-4 and TRBJ1-2; tentative D call: TRBD1 (6 bases). The CDR3 consists of 18 residues. CDR1 SGHNT and CDR2 YYREEE come from the germline V gene (reference sequence). Trimming took 0 bases from V and 3 from J, leaving 21 bases between them. CDR3 sequence reads: CASSLVTFRDTQDYGYTF. CDR3 in DNA: TGTGCCAGCAGCTTGGTGACATTCAGGGACACTCAAGACTATGGCTACACCTTC.

CDR3 bases: TGTGCCAGCAGCGTAGCATCAAGCGGGGGAGCCCAAGAGACCCAGTACTTC. Translating it yields CASSVASSGGAQETQYF. The chain employs TRBV9 and TRBJ2-5; 8 nucleotides align to TRBD2. This CDR3 has 17 residues. V lost 0 bases and J lost 1; bases outside the gene matches: 8. CDR1 is SGDLS and CDR2 is YYNGEE in the germline V gene.

Concerning this clone: The sample contains more than one DNA sequence encoding this CDR3. The J gene is TRBJ2-1, the V gene TRBV6-5; 14 bases are shared with TRBD2. Germline trimming cut 2 bases from V and 6 bases from J; bases unmatched to any gene: 3. CDR1 MNHEY and CDR2 SVGAGI come from the germline V gene. The CDR3 spans 16 residues. The CDR3 coding sequence is TGTGCCAGCAGTTACACTGGACTAGCGGGAGGCAATGAGCAGTTCTTC. It specifies CASSYTGLAGGNEQFF.

The chain employs TRBV5-6 and TRBJ2-5; 8 positions match TRBD1. The V gene end was trimmed by 3 bases and the J gene end by 4 bases; junction bases not matched to a gene: 11. Germline CDR1 reads SGHDT; CDR2 reads YYEEEE. This CDR3 region has 16 residues. The DNA for the CDR3 is TGTGCCAGCAGCTCCACAAGACAGGGGAGAGGAGAGACCCAGTACTTC. This translates into CASSSTRQGRGETQYF.

V and J are TRBV7-8 and TRBJ2-7, with TRBD2 identical over 11 bases. There are 16 residues in the CDR3. The germline gives CDR1 SGHVS, CDR2 FQNEAQ. V lost 4 bases and J lost 2; bases outside the gene matches: 7. The CDR3: CASSSRTSGSTYEQYF. The CDR3 nucleotides are TGTGCCAGCAGCTCACGGACTAGCGGGTCGACCTACGAGCAGTACTTC.

The chain joins TRBV12-5 to TRBJ2-5, with TRBD2 matching over 8 bases. Judging by the DNA end, TRBJ2-7 fits better; the J call may be wrong. The CDR3 consists of 16 residues. Germline CDR1 is LGHNT and CDR2 is FRNRAP. The DNA for the CDR3 is TGTGCTAGTGGTTTTAGAGCGGGAGCCCCTCCGCACGAGCAGTACTTC. It is translated as CASGFRAGAPPHEQYF.

J is TRBJ2-2 and V is TRBV5-1, with TRBD2 identical over 10 bases. Trimming removed 4 bases from V and 7 bases from J; junction bases left unmatched: 7. This CDR3 has 15 amino acids. Germline V gives CDR1 SGHRS, CDR2 YFSETQ. This CDR3 is CASSAGLAMGGELFF. In nucleotides, the CDR3 is TGCGCCAGCAGCGCGGGACTAGCGATGGGCGGGGAGCTGTTTTTT.

This clone has more than one count but fewer than ten. The rearrangement uses TRBV4-3 and TRBJ1-6, with unresolved D. This CDR3 has 13 residues. CDR1 and CDR2 from the germline V gene are LGHNA and YSLEER. V dropped 1 base and J dropped 6 bases, with 4 bases sitting between them. The CDR3 protein is CASSQGSNSPLHF. The CDR3 DNA reads as TGCGCCAGCAGCCAAGGGAGTAATTCACCCCTCCACTTT.

This chain links TRBV6-5 with TRBJ1-1; 7 bases match TRBD1. The V and J ends lost 2 bases and 11 bases, in that order; junction bases with no gene match: 5. The CDR3 totals 12 residues. Germline CDR1 and CDR2: MNHEY and SVGAGI. CDR3 in DNA: TGTGCCAGCAGTTACGGGGGACAGTCGGCTTTCTTT. Its translation: CASSYGGQSAFF.

This clone was found once. The genes are TRBV6-5 and TRBJ1-4; D remains ambiguous. Germline V gene data show CDR1 as MNHEY and CDR2 as SVGAGI. The germline V and J ends were trimmed by 5 bases and 7 bases, with 14 bases remaining between them. This CDR3 region has 14 residues. CDR3: CASSELQKSEKLFF. CDR3 in DNA: TGTGCCAGCAGTGAACTGCAAAAGAGTGAAAAACTGTTTTTT.

The chain combines TRBV11-3 with TRBJ1-4; no reliable D call. The CDR3 covers 16 residues. CDR1 is SGHNT, CDR2 YENEEA, per germline. V was clipped by 0 bases and J by 3 bases, with 11 bases between them. The CDR3 spells CASSLERGNPNEKLFF. CDR3 coding DNA: TGTGCCAGCAGCTTAGAGCGGGGAAATCCTAATGAAAAACTGTTTTTT.

CDR3 in amino acids: CASSVLDRSYEQYF. The CDR3, as DNA: TGTGCCAGCAGCGTCTTGGACAGGTCCTACGAGCAGTACTTC. The rearrangement joins TRBV9 to TRBJ2-7; 7 nucleotides line up with TRBD1. CDR1 is SGDLS, CDR2 YYNGEE, per germline. This CDR3 region has 14 residues. V trimming: 2 bases; J trimming: 1 base; junction bases outside the gene matches: 3.

A note on this clone: Other DNA sequences in this specimen translate into the identical CDR3. The V and J genes are TRBV30 and TRBJ2-1; no reliable D call. CDR3 length equals 16 residues. With 2 bases removed from V and 0 bases from J, the gap between germline ends came to 14 bases. Germline V gene lookup returns CDR1 GTSNPN and CDR2 SVGIG (reference sequence). This CDR3 reads CAWSPSRSSSYNEQFF. CDR3 nucleotides: TGTGCCTGGAGTCCCTCAAGGAGTAGCTCCTACAATGAGCAGTTCTTC. The complete variable domain, with remaining parts taken from reference TRBV30 and TRBJ2-1, reads SQTIHQWPATLVQPVGSPLSLECTVEGTSNPNLYWYRQAAGRGLQLLFYSVGIGQISSEVPQNLSASRPQDRQFILSSKKLLLSDSGFYLCAWSPSRSSSYNEQFFGPGTRLTVL.

This CDR3 reads CASSPPGWPGGTQYF. CDR3 nucleotides: TGTGCCAGCAGCCCACCAGGATGGCCCGGGGGGACCCAGTACTTC. The chain uses TRBV5-6 and TRBJ2-5; perhaps TRBD2 as D (6 bases). The CDR3 is 15 amino acids. Trimming stripped 4 bases from V and 7 bases from J, with 20 bases between. CDR1 is SGHDT and CDR2 is YYEEEE in the germline V gene.

The V call is TRBV27, the J call TRBJ1-1; 8 nucleotides match TRBD1. With V trimmed by 3 bases and J by 1 base, 4 bases remained unmatched. Per germline, CDR1 MNHEY and CDR2 SMNVEV (reference sequence). CDR3 size: 15 residues. The CDR3 loop is CASSFTRGPNTEAFF. The CDR3 nucleotides are TGTGCCAGCAGTTTTACCAGGGGGCCGAACACTGAAGCTTTCTTT.